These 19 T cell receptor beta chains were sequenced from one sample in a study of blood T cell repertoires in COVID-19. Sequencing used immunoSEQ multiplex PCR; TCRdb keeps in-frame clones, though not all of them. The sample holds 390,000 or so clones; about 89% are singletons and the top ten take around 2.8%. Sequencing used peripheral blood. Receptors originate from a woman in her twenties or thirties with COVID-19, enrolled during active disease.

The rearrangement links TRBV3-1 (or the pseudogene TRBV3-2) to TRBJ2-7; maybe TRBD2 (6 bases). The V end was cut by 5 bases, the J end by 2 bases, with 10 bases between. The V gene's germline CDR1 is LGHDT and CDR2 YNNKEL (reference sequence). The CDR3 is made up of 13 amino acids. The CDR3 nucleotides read TGTGCCAGCAGCAAGACTAGTACCTACGAGCAGTACTTC. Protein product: CASSKTSTYEQYF.

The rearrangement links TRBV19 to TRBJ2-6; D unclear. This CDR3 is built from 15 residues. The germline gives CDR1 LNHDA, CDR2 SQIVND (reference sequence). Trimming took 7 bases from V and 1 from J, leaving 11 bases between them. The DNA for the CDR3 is TGTGCCAGTAAGTGGCGGATGTCTGGGGCCAACGTCCTGACTTTC. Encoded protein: CASKWRMSGANVLTF.

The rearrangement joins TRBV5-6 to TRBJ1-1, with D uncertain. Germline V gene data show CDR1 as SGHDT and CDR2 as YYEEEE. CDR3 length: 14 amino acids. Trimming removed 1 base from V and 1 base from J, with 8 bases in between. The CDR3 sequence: CASSLNLRNTEAFF. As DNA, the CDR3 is TGTGCCAGCAGCTTGAACCTAAGGAACACTGAAGCTTTCTTT.

The CDR3 DNA sequence: TGTGCCAGCAGCCGGGACAGGGTTAACACCATATATTTT. Its protein is CASSRDRVNTIYF. The chain combines TRBV12-3 or TRBV12-4 with TRBJ1-3; 9 nucleotides match TRBD1. The CDR3 contains 13 residues. Trimming took 6 bases from V and 7 from J; bases not matched to a gene: 4.

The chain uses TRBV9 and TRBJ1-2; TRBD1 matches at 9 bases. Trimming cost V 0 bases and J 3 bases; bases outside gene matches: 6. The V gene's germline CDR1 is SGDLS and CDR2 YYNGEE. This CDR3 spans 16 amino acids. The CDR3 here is CASSVEMGQGDYGYTF. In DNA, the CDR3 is TGTGCCAGCAGCGTAGAGATGGGACAGGGAGACTATGGCTACACCTTC.

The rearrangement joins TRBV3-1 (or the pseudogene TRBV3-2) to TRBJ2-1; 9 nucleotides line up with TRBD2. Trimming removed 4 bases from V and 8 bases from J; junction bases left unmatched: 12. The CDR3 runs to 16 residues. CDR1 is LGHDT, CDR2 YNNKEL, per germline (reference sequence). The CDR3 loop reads CASSPLGGRAGDEQFF. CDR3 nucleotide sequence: TGTGCCAGCAGCCCTTTGGGCGGGAGGGCCGGCGATGAGCAGTTCTTC.

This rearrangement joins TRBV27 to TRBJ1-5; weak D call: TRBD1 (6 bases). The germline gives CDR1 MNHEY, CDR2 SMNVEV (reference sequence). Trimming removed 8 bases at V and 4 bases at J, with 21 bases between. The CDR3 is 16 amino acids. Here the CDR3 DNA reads TGTGCCAGCGGAGCTTTGAGGGGGGGCTTAAATCAGCCCCAGCATTTT. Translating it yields CASGALRGGLNQPQHF.

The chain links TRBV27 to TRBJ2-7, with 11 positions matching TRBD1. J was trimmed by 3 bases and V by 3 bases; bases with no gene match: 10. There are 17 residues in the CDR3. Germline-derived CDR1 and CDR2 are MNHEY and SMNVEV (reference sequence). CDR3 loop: CASSFPRGTGGVYEQYV. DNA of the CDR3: TGTGCCAGCAGTTTTCCCCGAGGGACAGGGGGAGTCTACGAGCAGTACGTC.

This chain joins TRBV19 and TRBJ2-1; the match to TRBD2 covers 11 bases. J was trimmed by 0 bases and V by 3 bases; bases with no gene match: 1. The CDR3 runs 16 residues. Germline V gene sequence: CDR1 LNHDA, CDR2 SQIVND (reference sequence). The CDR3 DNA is TGTGCCAGTAGTATGACTAGCGGGGCCTCCTACAATGAGCAGTTCTTC. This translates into CASSMTSGASYNEQFF.

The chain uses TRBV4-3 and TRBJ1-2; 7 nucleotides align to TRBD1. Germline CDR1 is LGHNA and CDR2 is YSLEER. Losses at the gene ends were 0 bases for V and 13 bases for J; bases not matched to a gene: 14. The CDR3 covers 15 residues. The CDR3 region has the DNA TGCGCCAGCAGCCAAGAAACTTGGCTCGCGACAGGGCGCACCTTC. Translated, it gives CASSQETWLATGRTF.

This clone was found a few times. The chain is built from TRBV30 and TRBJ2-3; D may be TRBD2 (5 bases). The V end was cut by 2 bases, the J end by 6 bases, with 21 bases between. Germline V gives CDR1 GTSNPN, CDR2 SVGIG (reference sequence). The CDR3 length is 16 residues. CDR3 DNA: TGTGCCTGGAGTTATCCGCCTAGCTCCGGTGGGGATACGCAGTATTTT. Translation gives CAWSYPPSSGGDTQYF.

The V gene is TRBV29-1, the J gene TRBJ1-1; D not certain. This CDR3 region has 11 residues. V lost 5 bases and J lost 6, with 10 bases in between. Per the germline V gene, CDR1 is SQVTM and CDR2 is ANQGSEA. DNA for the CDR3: TGCAGCGTTCCGAGTGAAGCTGAAGCTTTCTTT. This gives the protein CSVPSEAEAFF.

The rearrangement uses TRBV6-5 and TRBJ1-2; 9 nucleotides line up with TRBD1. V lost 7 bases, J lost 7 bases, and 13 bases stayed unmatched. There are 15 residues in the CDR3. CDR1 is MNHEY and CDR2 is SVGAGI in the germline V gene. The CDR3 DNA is TGTGCCAGCAATAACGGGGGACAGGGTTCGGGTGGCTACACCTTC. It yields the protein CASNNGGQGSGGYTF.

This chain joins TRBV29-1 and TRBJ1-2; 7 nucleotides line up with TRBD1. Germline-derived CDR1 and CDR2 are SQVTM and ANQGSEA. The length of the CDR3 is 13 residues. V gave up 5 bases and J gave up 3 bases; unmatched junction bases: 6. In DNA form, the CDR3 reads TGCAGCGTTATGAGGGGGCAGGACTATGGCTACACCTTC. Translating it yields CSVMRGQDYGYTF.

CDR3 DNA: TGCGCCAGCAGCCAAGATCGCGGAGGGTCTCAGCCCCAGCATTTT. This codes for CASSQDRGGSQPQHF. V is TRBV4-3 and J is TRBJ1-5; D is unclear. V lost 0 bases to trimming and J lost 6 bases, with 12 bases between them. Germline V CDR1 and CDR2: LGHNA, YSLEER. CDR3 length equals 15 residues.

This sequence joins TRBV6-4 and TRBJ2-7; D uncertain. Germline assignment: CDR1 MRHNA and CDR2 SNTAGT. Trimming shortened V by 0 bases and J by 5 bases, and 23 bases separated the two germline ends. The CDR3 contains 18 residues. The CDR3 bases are TGTGCCAGCAGTGACTCTCCCCGACTGAGTATAACTTCAAACGAGCAGTACGTC. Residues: CASSDSPRLSITSNEQYV.

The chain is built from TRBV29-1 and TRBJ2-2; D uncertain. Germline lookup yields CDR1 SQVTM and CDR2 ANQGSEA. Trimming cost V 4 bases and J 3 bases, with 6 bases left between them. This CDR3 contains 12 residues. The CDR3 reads CSVVTYTGELFF. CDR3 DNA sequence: TGCAGCGTTGTAACATACACCGGGGAGCTGTTTTTT.

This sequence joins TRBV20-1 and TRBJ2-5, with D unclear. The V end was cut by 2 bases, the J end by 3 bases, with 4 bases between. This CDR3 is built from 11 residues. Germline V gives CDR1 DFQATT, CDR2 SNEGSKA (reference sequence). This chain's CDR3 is CSARPEETQYF. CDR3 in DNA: TGCAGTGCTAGACCCGAAGAGACCCAGTACTTC.

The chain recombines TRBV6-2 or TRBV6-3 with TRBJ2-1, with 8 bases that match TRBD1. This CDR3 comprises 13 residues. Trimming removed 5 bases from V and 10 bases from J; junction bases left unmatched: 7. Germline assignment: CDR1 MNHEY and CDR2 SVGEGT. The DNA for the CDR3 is TGTGCCAGCAGTCCCGACAGGGGTACGGAGCAGTTCTTC. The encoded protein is CASSPDRGTEQFF.